The sequence of this T cell receptor (beta chain) was determined in a study of control samples from healthy donors and cancer patients. Sequenced by immunoSEQ multiplex PCR; TCRdb stores in-frame clones only, minus some. Counted here are approximately 140,000 clones, roughly 89% occurring once; the ten biggest clones make up roughly 8%. Germline values: CDR1 LGHDT, CDR2 YNNKEL (reference sequence). V shed 7 bases and J shed 3 bases, with 15 bases lying between them. This CDR3 region has 14 residues. The material sequenced was PBMCs. This sequence originates from a man aged 50-59 years with head and neck cancer. The J gene is TRBJ1-1, the V gene TRBV3-1 (or the pseudogene TRBV3-2); maybe TRBD1 (5 bases). Written as DNA, the CDR3 is TGTGCCAGCAACACGCGGGGACGGGACACTGAAGCTTTCTTT. Translating it yields CASNTRGRDTEAFF.